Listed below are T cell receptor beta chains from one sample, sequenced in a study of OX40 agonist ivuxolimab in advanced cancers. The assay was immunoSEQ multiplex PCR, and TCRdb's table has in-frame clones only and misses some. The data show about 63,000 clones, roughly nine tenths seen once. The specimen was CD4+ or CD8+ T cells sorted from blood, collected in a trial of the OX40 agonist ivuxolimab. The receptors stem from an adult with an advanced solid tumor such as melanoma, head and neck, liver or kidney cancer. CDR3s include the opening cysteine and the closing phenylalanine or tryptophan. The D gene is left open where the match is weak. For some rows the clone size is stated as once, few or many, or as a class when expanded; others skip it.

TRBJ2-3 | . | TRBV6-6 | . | CASLRGGTDTQYF | TGTGCCAGCTTAAGGGGGGGGACAGATACGCAGTATTTT
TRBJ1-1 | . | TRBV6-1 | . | CASGNSGNTEAFF | TGTGCCAGCGGGAACTCCGGGAACACTGAAGCTTTCTTT
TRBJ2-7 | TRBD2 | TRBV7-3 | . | CASSLGGLSYEQYF | TGTGCCAGCAGCTTAGGGGGACTAAGCTACGAGCAGTACTTC
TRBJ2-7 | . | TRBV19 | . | CASSIDGMQGFGNEQYF | TGTGCCAGTAGTATAGATGGGATGCAGGGGTTTGGGAACGAGCAGTACTTC
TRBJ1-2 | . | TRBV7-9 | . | CASIPDGNYGYTF | TGTGCCAGCATCCCGGACGGAAACTATGGCTACACCTTC
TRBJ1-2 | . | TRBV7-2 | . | CASSFRLPAEGEGGYTF | TGTGCCAGCAGCTTCCGACTGCCGGCTGAGGGAGAGGGTGGCTACACCTTC
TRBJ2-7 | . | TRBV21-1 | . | CASSKVKGDEQYF | TGTGCCAGCAGCAAAGTAAAGGGGGACGAGCAGTACTTC
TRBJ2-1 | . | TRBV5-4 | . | CASSRQTGYNEQFF | TGTGCCAGCAGCCGTCAGACGGGCTACAATGAGCAGTTCTTC
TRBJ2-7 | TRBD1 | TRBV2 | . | CASSVDRATEQYF | TGTGCCAGCAGTGTGGACAGGGCGACCGAGCAGTACTTC
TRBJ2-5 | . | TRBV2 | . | CASSEPRGDQETQYF | TGTGCCAGCAGTGAACCCAGGGGGGATCAAGAGACCCAGTACTTC
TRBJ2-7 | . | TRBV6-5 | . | CASSYSYDSYEQYF | TGTGCCAGCAGTTACTCGTACGACAGCTACGAGCAGTACTTC
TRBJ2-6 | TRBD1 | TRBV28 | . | CASSFGFWDRGSPGANVLTF | TGTGCCAGCAGTTTTGGATTTTGGGACAGGGGAAGTCCTGGGGCCAACGTCCTGACTTTC
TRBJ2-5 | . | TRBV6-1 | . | CTSSVRAGQTQETQYF | TGTACCAGCAGTGTCCGAGCTGGACAGACGCAAGAGACCCAGTACTTC
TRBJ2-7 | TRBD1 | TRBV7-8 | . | CASSRDRDEQYF | TGTGCCAGCAGTCGGGACAGGGACGAGCAGTACTTC
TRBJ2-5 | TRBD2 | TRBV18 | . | CASSPLGRTWETQYF | TGTGCCAGCTCACCACTCGGGAGGACCTGGGAGACCCAGTACTTC
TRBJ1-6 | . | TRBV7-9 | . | CASSLGTVSPLHF | TGTGCCAGCAGCCTGGGGACCGTTTCACCCCTCCACTTT
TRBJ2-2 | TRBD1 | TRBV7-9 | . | CASTPDRASGELFF | TGTGCCAGCACCCCCGACAGGGCTAGCGGGGAGCTGTTTTTT
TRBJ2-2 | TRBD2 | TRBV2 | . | CASTVLAGAIGELFF | TGTGCCAGCACTGTGCTAGCGGGAGCTATCGGGGAGCTGTTTTTT
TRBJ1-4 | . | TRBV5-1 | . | CASSPGGRANEKLFF | TGCGCCAGCAGCCCAGGTGGGAGGGCTAATGAAAAACTGTTTTTT
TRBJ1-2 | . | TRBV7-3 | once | CASSLRGGGGYTF | TGTGCCAGCAGCTTGAGAGGGGGTGGAGGCTACACCTTC
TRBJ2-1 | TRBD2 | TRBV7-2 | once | CASSLTASGTNEQFF | TGTGCCAGCAGCTTGACCGCCAGCGGGACCAATGAGCAGTTCTTC
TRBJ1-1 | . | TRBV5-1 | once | CASSLGANTEAFF | TGCGCCAGCAGCTTGGGGGCGAACACTGAAGCTTTCTTT
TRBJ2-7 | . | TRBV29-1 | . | CSVEDPLGATYEQYF | TGCAGCGTTGAAGATCCTCTGGGAGCAACCTACGAGCAGTACTTC
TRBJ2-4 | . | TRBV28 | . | CASTPGGSKNIQYF | TGTGCCAGCACCCCTGGGGGGTCCAAAAACATTCAGTACTTC
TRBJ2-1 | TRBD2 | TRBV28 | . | CASSLWTSGSWHEQFF | TGTGCCAGCAGTTTATGGACTAGCGGGAGTTGGCATGAGCAGTTCTTC
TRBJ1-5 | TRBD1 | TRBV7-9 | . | CASSLGQGAGNQPQHF | TGTGCCAGCAGCTTAGGACAGGGGGCAGGCAATCAGCCCCAGCATTTT
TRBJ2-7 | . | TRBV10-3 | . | CAMSDGTSYEQYF | TGTGCCATGTCCGACGGGACCTCCTACGAGCAGTACTTC
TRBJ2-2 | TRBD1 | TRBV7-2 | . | CASSLVSGDRVLGPGELFF | TGTGCCAGCAGCTTAGTTTCCGGGGACAGGGTTTTAGGTCCCGGGGAGCTGTTTTTT
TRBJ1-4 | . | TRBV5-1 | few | CASSLGDWRAFGEKLFF | TGCGCCAGCAGCTTGGGAGACTGGCGGGCCTTTGGAGAAAAACTGTTTTTT
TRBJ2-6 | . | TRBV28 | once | CASSPRQDSGANVLTF | TGTGCCAGCAGTCCTCGACAGGACTCTGGGGCCAACGTCCTGACTTTC
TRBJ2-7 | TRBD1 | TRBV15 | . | CATSRSSLNRGRGFEQYF | TGTGCCACCAGCAGGTCCTCCCTGAACAGGGGTCGCGGGTTCGAGCAGTACTTC
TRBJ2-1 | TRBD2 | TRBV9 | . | CASSPRLASYNEQFF | TGTGCCAGCAGCCCTAGACTAGCTTCCTACAATGAGCAGTTCTTC
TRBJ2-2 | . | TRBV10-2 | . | CATSPQVTGELFF | TGCGCCACCTCCCCACAAGTCACCGGGGAGCTGTTTTTT
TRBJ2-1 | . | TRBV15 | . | CATSSRDASYNEQFF | TGTGCCACCAGCAGCCGGGACGCTTCCTACAATGAGCAGTTCTTC
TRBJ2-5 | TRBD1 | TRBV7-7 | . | CASSQGGLETQYF | TGTGCTAGCAGCCAAGGGGGCCTGGAGACCCAGTACTTC
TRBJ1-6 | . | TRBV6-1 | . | CASSEGGGYSPLHF | TGTGCCAGCAGTGAAGGAGGGGGGTATTCACCCCTCCACTTT
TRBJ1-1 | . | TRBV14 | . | CASSRLGVDTEAFF | TGTGCCAGCAGTCGACTTGGGGTGGACACTGAAGCTTTCTTT
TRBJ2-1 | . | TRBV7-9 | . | CASSPRQAYNEQFF | TGTGCCAGCAGCCCCCGACAGGCTTACAATGAGCAGTTCTTC
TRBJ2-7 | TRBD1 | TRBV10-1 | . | CASSEGGQSVEQYF | TGCGCCAGCAGTGAAGGGGGACAGTCTGTCGAGCAGTACTTC
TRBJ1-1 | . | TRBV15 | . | CATSSRGSTEAFF | TGTGCCACCAGCAGCCGGGGGAGCACTGAAGCTTTCTTT
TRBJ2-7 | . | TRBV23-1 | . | CASSQSRRGCSYEQYF | TGCGCCAGCAGTCAATCGAGACGGGGGTGCTCCTACGAGCAGTACTTC
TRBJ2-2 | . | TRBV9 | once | CASSVGRTGELFF | TGTGCCAGCAGCGTAGGACGGACCGGGGAGCTGTTTTTT
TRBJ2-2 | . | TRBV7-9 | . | CASSRRAELFF | TGTGCCAGCAGCCGCCGGGCGGAGCTGTTTTTT
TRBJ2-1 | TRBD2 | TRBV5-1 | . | CASSLRTSGINNEQFF | TGCGCCAGCAGCCTCCGGACTAGCGGGATTAACAATGAGCAGTTCTTC
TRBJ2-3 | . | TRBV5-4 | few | CASSSADLTDTQYF | TGTGCCAGCAGCTCAGCGGACCTCACAGATACGCAGTATTTT